This T cell receptor beta chain was captured by sequencing in a study of beta chain features in type 1 diabetes. Study context: In all, 107,917,701 sorted cells from all samples were analyzed.

Reverse transcription of all isolated RNA meant that expressed TCRB transcripts were sequenced. An average of approximately 3.6 million reads was obtained for naive, central memory and regulatory T cell samples. Measured with immunoSEQ multiplex PCR; TCRdb has only the in-frame clones, and not every one. The profile shows around 690,000 clones, 9.5% to 15% of them singletons. Study observations and caveats: TCRB CDR3s from Type 1 diabetes patients were moderately but significantly shorter in all four CD4+ subsets.

Of note for this clone: The antigen is undetermined.

Germline lookup yields CDR1 MNHEY and CDR2 SMNVEV (reference sequence). The V end lost 2 bases, the J end lost 7 bases, and 12 bases lay between the germline ends. CDR3 length: 15 residues. A single heparinised blood sample, averaging about 100 mL, was obtained per donor. Every sorted population was more than 95% pure. Sequenced input: naive CD4+ T cells from blood. V gene TRBV27 combines with J gene TRBJ1-6; no firm D call. The TCR originated in a man younger than 45 with type 1 diabetes. CDR3 sequence: CASSLGIGANSPLHF. Here the CDR3 DNA reads TGTGCCAGCAGTTTAGGGATCGGAGCGAATTCACCCCTCCACTTT.